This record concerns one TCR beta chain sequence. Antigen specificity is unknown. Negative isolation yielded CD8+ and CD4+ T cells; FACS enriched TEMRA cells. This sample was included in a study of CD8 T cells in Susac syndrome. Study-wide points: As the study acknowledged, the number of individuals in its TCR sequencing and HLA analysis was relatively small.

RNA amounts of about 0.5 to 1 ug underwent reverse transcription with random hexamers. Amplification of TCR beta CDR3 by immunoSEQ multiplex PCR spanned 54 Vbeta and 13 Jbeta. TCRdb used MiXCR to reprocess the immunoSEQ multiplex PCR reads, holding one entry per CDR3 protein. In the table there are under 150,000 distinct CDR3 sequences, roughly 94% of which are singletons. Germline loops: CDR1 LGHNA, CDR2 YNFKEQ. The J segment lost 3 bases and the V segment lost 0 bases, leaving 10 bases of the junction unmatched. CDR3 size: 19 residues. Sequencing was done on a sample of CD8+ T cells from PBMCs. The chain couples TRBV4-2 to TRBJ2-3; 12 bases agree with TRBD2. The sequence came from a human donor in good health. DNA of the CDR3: TGTGCCAGCAGCCAAGATCATCGGCTAGCGGGAGGGCCAACAGATACGCAGTATTTT. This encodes CASSQDHRLAGGPTDTQYF.